This T cell receptor (beta chain) appears in the sequencing data of a study of Graves' ophthalmopathy and Graves' hyperthyroidism. Study-level points and caveats: The model's prediction of ophthalmopathy progression had just over 70% sensitivity and roughly 72% specificity. A classifier, a 13-signature model, separated ophthalmopathy from stable hyperthyroidism with around 88% sensitivity and less than 83% specificity.

Amplification targeted the TCR beta CDR3 regions, with RNA transcripts as the source material. First-round RT-PCR with HTBI primers preceded a second-round multiplex PCR. TCRdb analysed the multiplex PCR reads with MiXCR anew, one entry per CDR3 protein. This table holds more than 550,000 distinct CDR3 sequences, under 50% found once. Germline-derived CDR1 and CDR2 are SGDLS and YYNGEE. This CDR3 spans 13 amino acids. Deletions cut 2 bases from V and 5 bases from J, with 10 bases between. This clonotype showed up many times. The antigen is not known. Material: peripheral blood. V gene TRBV9 combines with J gene TRBJ2-5; D not certain. The receptor was isolated from an adult man with Graves' ophthalmopathy. The CDR3 loop reads CASSVRHGETQYF. CDR3 DNA sequence: TGTGCCAGCAGCGTGCGACACGGCGAGACCCAGTACTTC.